This T cell receptor beta chain emerged from a study of T cells in Graves' hyperthyroidism and ophthalmopathy. The CDR3 regions of TCR beta were amplified from RNA transcripts. In the first-round RT-PCR of the TCR CDR3, the HTBI primer set was used. Using its own MiXCR run on the multiplex PCR reads, TCRdb lists one record per CDR3 protein. The table records 600,000 to 800,000 distinct CDR3 sequences, 30% to 40% of them present only once. The V gene's germline CDR1 is MGHDK and CDR2 SYGVNS. This CDR3 region has 19 residues. V was cut by 4 bases and J by 1 base, with 25 bases left in between. This clonotype was seen many times.

The chain has TRBV25-1 and TRBJ2-5; weak D call: TRBD1 (6 bases). The source of this sequence is a woman in her thirties or forties with Graves' hyperthyroidism. The sample was blood. CDR3 nucleotide sequence: TGTGCCAGCAGTGCCTCTCCGACAGGCACCATATTTCCCCAAGAGACCCAGTACTTC. Encoded protein: CASSASPTGTIFPQETQYF.